This TCR beta chain was obtained from a study of shared clonotypes between healthy human individuals. Overall study results and limits: Limited genetic and exposure-history diversity came from having few donors.

Using immunoSEQ multiplex PCR, the repertoire was profiled, and TCRdb retains in-frame clones only, with some absent. Of around 2,000,000 clones in the sample, 85% to 95% were seen once. Concerning this clone: Its target is not known.

The CDR3 extends over 12 amino acids. Germline lookup yields CDR1 MNHEY and CDR2 SMNVEV (reference sequence). The V gene lost 4 bases and the J gene lost 9 bases, with 7 bases spanning the gap. Naive CD8 cells were CD45RO-negative, positively selected for CCR7, excluding terminally differentiated effector memory CD45RA+ cells. The sequence was obtained from a young man in good health. Some clones in this sample may be carry-over from other donors' samples. Source material: naive CD8+ T cells from PBMCs. This rearrangement joins TRBV27 to TRBJ1-6, with unresolved D. The DNA of the CDR3 is TGTGCCAGCAGTTCGGAAGGTTCACCCCTCCACTTT. Its protein product is CASSSEGSPLHF.